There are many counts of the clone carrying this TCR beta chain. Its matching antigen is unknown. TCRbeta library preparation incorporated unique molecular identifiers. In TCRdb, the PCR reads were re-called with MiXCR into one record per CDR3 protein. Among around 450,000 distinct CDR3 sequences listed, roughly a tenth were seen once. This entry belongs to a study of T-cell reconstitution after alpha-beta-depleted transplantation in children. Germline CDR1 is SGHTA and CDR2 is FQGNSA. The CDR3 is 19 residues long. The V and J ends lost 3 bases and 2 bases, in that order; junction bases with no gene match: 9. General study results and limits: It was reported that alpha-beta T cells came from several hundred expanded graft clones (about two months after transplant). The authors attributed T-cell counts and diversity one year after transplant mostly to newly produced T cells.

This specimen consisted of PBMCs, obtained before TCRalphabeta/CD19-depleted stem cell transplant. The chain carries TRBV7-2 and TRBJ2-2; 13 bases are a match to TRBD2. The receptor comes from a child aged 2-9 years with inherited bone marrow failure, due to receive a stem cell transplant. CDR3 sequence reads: CASSFTLAGGVRNTGELFF. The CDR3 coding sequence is TGTGCCAGCAGCTTCACACTAGCGGGGGGGGTACGAAACACCGGGGAGCTGTTTTTT.